The 24 T cell receptor beta chains below were found in one sample sequenced in a study of blood T cells in healthy people across ages. With a J-beta primer mix and a sample-barcoded 5' primer, a second PCR ran about 7 to 11 cycles. TCRdb reprocessed the 5' RACE reads via MiXCR and lists one record per CDR3 protein. This table has 1.5 million to 2 million distinct CDR3 sequences, around 40% appearing once. The sample comprised blood. The receptors originated from a human donor in good health.

The sample holds a few counts of this clonotype. This rearrangement joins TRBV2 to TRBJ1-4, with D tentatively TRBD1 (5 bases). Germline V gene lookup returns CDR1 SNHLY and CDR2 FYNNEI. The ends were cut back, 4 bases at V and 9 bases at J, with 9 bases in the middle. This CDR3 is 12 amino acids long. In nucleotides, the CDR3 is TGTGCCAGCAGTGGGGACGCTAAAAAACTGTTTTTT. It codes for CASSGDAKKLFF. The variable domain in full, completed from reference TRBV2 and TRBJ1-4, reads EPEVTQTPSHQVTQMGQEVILRCVPISNHLYFYWYRQILGQKVEFLVSFYNNEISEKSEIFDDQFSVERPDGSNFTLKIRSTKLEDSAMYFCASSGDAKKLFFGSGTQLSVL.

About this clonotype: The junction departs from the called germline gene at one end, perhaps through a read error. The CDR3 sequence is CASSDGQGTNEELFF. CDR3 DNA sequence: TGTGCCAGCAGTGATGGGCAGGGTACTAATGAAGAACTGTTTTTT. The chain couples TRBV2 to TRBJ1-4; a weak D match, TRBD1 (5 bases). The CDR3 is 15 amino acids. CDR1 SNHLY and CDR2 FYNNEI come from the germline V gene.

This chain joins TRBV7-9 and TRBJ1-2; D is possibly TRBD1 (5 bases). The CDR3 is 13 residues long. Trimming removed 3 bases from V and 10 bases from J, with 15 bases in between. Germline V CDR1 and CDR2: SEHNR, FQNEAQ (reference sequence). The CDR3 DNA sequence: TGTGCCAGCAGCTTGGGGCACTTTCGTTACTACACCTTC. This sequence encodes CASSLGHFRYYTF.

This clonotype was counted between two and nine times. The chain joins TRBV10-3 to TRBJ2-1; D remains unclear. The ends were cut back, 0 bases at V and 10 bases at J, with 10 bases in the middle. CDR3 length: 13 residues. Per the germline V gene, CDR1 is ENHRY and CDR2 is SYGVKD. CDR3 sequence reads: CAISESIEVEQFF. The CDR3 DNA is TGTGCCATCAGTGAGTCCATAGAGGTCGAGCAGTTCTTC.

This clonotype was counted between two and nine times. This chain connects TRBV4-1 to TRBJ2-5; D unclear. V gave up 0 bases and J gave up 3 bases, with 8 bases separating them. Germline lookup yields CDR1 MGHRA and CDR2 YSYEKL. The CDR3 sequence is 14 residues long. Here the CDR3 DNA reads TGCGCCAGCAGCCAAGACTCCAATGAAGAGACCCAGTACTTC. Its protein is CASSQDSNEETQYF.

The rearrangement links TRBV11-2 to TRBJ2-7, with D unresolved. The CDR3 contains 13 residues. Trimming pared 0 bases from V and 8 bases from J, leaving 11 bases between. Per the germline V gene, CDR1 is SGHAT and CDR2 is FQNNGV. The DNA for the CDR3 is TGTGCCAGCAGCTTAGAAGCGAGTACTAAGCAGTACTTC. This gives the protein CASSLEASTKQYF. Complete variable domain (other parts from reference TRBV11-2 and TRBJ2-7): EAGVAQSPRYKIIEKRQSVAFWCNPISGHATLYWYQQILGQGPKLLIQFQNNGVVDDSQLPKDRFSAERLKGVDSTLKIQPAKLEDSAVYLCASSLEASTKQYFGPGTRLTVT.

V and J are TRBV29-1 and TRBJ2-7; the match to TRBD1 covers 8 bases. The V gene's germline CDR1 is SQVTM and CDR2 ANQGSEA. This CDR3 spans 16 amino acids. Trimming removed 6 bases from V and 4 bases from J; junction bases left unmatched: 17. This CDR3 reads CSVIGPGQGSVYEQYF. The CDR3, as DNA: TGCAGCGTGATCGGGCCAGGACAGGGATCTGTATACGAGCAGTACTTC.

The V gene is TRBV29-1, the J gene TRBJ2-1; 8 nucleotides align to TRBD1. Trimming removed 4 bases from V and 3 bases from J; junction bases left unmatched: 2. The CDR3 length is 13 residues. CDR1 and CDR2 from the germline V gene are SQVTM and ANQGSEA. The CDR3 nucleotides read TGCAGCGTTGGGGACAGGAACTACAATGAGCAGTTCTTC. Residues: CSVGDRNYNEQFF.

This clonotype was seen a few times. V is TRBV7-9 and J is TRBJ2-1; D unclear. V shed 4 bases and J shed 6 bases, with 22 bases lying between them. Germline assignment: CDR1 SEHNR and CDR2 FQNEAQ (reference sequence). This CDR3 region has 17 residues. In DNA form, the CDR3 reads TGTGCCAGCAGCTGGCCCTTATTAGCACCCAGGAGCAATGAGCAGTTCTTC. It encodes CASSWPLLAPRSNEQFF.

This clonotype was seen more than once but under ten times. The gene calls are TRBV7-2 and TRBJ2-3; 13 nucleotides match TRBD2. The CDR3 loop spans 15 amino acids. The V and J ends lost 4 bases and 4 bases, in that order; junction bases with no gene match: 2. CDR1 SGHTA and CDR2 FQGNSA come from the germline V gene. CDR3 bases: TGTGCCAGCAGCTGGGGGACTAGCGGGGCAGATACGCAGTATTTT. Its protein is CASSWGTSGADTQYF.

This clonotype has a handful of counts. The V call is TRBV19, the J call TRBJ2-7; no definite D call. V was trimmed by 3 bases and J by 6 bases, leaving 12 bases between them. The germline gives CDR1 LNHDA, CDR2 SQIVND (reference sequence). This CDR3 region has 13 residues. The CDR3, as DNA: TGTGCCAGTAGTATCCAGCCGACCAGCGAGCAGTACTTC. Protein sequence: CASSIQPTSEQYF. Filled out from reference TRBV19 and TRBJ2-7, the complete variable domain reads DGGITQSPKYLFRKEGQNVTLSCEQNLNHDAMYWYRQDPGQGLRLIYYSQIVNDFQKGDIAEGYSVSREKKESFPLTVTSAQKNPTAFYLCASSIQPTSEQYFGPGTRLTVT.

This chain joins TRBV12-3 or TRBV12-4 and TRBJ2-1; 7 nucleotides align to TRBD1. Trimming cost V 4 bases and J 7 bases; bases outside gene matches: 13. The length of the CDR3 is 16 residues. CDR3: CASSSGRQGVSNEQFF. Written as DNA, the CDR3 is TGTGCCAGCAGTTCTGGGCGACAGGGTGTTTCTAATGAGCAGTTCTTC.

This clonotype appeared many times. The chain combines TRBV7-2 with TRBJ2-6, with TRBD2 identical over 7 bases. There are 19 residues in the CDR3. V shed 1 base and J 1 base; nucleotides not matched to a gene: 10. Per the germline V gene, CDR1 is SGHTA and CDR2 is FQGNSA. CDR3 sequence reads: CASSLVGGVYASGANVLTF. CDR3 in DNA: TGTGCCAGCAGCTTAGTTGGGGGGGTATACGCTTCTGGGGCCAACGTCCTGACTTTC. The variable domain in full, with the rest retrieved from reference TRBV7-2 and TRBJ2-6, is GAGVSQSPSNKVTEKGKDVELRCDPISGHTALYWYRQSLGQGLEFLIYFQGNSAPDKSGLPSDRFSAERTGGSVSTLTIQRTQQEDSAVYLCASSLVGGVYASGANVLTFGAGSRLTVL.

Ten or more counts support this clonotype. The chain is built from TRBV4-1 and TRBJ1-4; 7 positions agree with TRBD1. This CDR3 comprises 15 residues. The germline CDR1 and CDR2 sequences are MGHRA and YSYEKL. V dropped 3 bases and J dropped 4; count of bases not matched to a gene: 5. This chain's CDR3 is CASSQGQTGNEKLFF. The CDR3 coding sequence is TGCGCCAGCAGCCAGGGACAGACGGGTAATGAAAAACTGTTTTTT.

The chain combines TRBV30 with TRBJ2-1; D gene ambiguous. V lost 5 bases and J 9 bases, leaving 14 bases between the germline ends. This CDR3 has 12 residues. Germline CDR1 is GTSNPN and CDR2 is SVGIG (reference sequence). The CDR3 protein is CAWGPLVSEQFF. The CDR3 DNA reads TGTGCCTGGGGGCCCTTGGTGAGTGAGCAGTTCTTC.

Here the CDR3 DNA reads TGTGCCAGTGGGCGACAGGGAATGAATGAAAAACTGTTTTTT. It encodes CASGRQGMNEKLFF. This chain connects TRBV7-2 to TRBJ1-4, with 7 bases aligning to TRBD1. Losses at the gene ends were 9 bases for V and 5 bases for J; bases not matched to a gene: 9. The germline V gene encodes CDR1 SGHTA and CDR2 FQGNSA. There are 14 residues in the CDR3.

This clonotype was found a few times. This chain uses TRBV6-2 or TRBV6-3 with TRBJ2-1; 14 bases agree with TRBD2. CDR1 and CDR2 (germline): MNHEY, SVGEGT. The CDR3 has 15 amino acids. Losses at the gene ends were 8 bases for V and 8 bases for J; bases not matched to a gene: 8. DNA of the CDR3: TGTGCCAGCCGACTAGCGGGGGGGCTGGTCGATGAGCAGTTCTTC. Translation gives CASRLAGGLVDEQFF.

The count of this clonotype is one. This clone may be a read error of a much larger clone one base away. V gene TRBV5-1 combines with J gene TRBJ2-1; the D gene is possibly TRBD2 (7 bases). There are 13 residues in the CDR3. Germline V gene data show CDR1 as SGHRS and CDR2 as YFSETQ. CDR3 sequence (DNA): TGCGCCAGCGGCTTGGGGGGGGCCAATGAGCAGTTCTTC. Translating it yields CASGLGGANEQFF.

The table lists this clonotype with a few counts. The V call is TRBV20-1, the J call TRBJ1-5; 9 bases line up with TRBD1. V lost 1 base to trimming and J lost 5 bases; unmatched junction nucleotides: 6. There are 15 residues in the CDR3. The germline V gene encodes CDR1 DFQATT and CDR2 SNEGSKA (reference sequence). CDR3: CSARGTGEGDQPQHF. The CDR3 region has the DNA TGCAGTGCTAGAGGGACAGGGGAAGGAGATCAGCCCCAGCATTTT.

This clonotype has more than one count but fewer than ten. This chain joins TRBV15 and TRBJ2-3; 7 bases align to TRBD2. Germline V CDR1 and CDR2: LNHNV, YYDKDF (reference sequence). The ends lost 2 bases at V and 2 bases at J; junction bases unmatched: 7. The CDR3 totals 16 residues. The CDR3 region is CATSRPTGGTTDTQYF. CDR3 nucleotide sequence: TGTGCCACCAGCAGACCGACCGGGGGGACCACAGATACGCAGTATTTT.

This clonotype was detected a few times. The rearrangement uses TRBV7-9 and TRBJ1-1; 8 nucleotides align to TRBD1. The CDR3 is 15 residues long. Germline-derived CDR1 and CDR2 are SEHNR and FQNEAQ (reference sequence). J was trimmed by 7 bases and V by 5 bases; bases with no gene match: 12. In DNA form, the CDR3 reads TGTGCCAGCAGCCCTTGGACAGGGCGTCGGAATGAAGCTTTCTTT. This codes for CASSPWTGRRNEAFF. The variable domain in full, completed from reference TRBV7-9 and TRBJ1-1, reads DTGVSQNPRHKITKRGQNVTFRCDPISEHNRLYWYRQTLGQGPEFLTYFQNEAQLEKSRLLSDRFSAERPKGSFSTLEIQRTEQGDSAMYLCASSPWTGRRNEAFFGQGTRLTVV.

The CDR3 reads CASAGQEYGYTF. The CDR3 region has the DNA TGTGCCAGCGCGGGGCAGGAGTATGGCTACACCTTC. This chain joins TRBV2 and TRBJ1-2; maybe TRBD1 (5 bases). The CDR3 covers 12 residues. Trimming took off 8 bases at V and 5 bases at J, with 12 bases between the two ends. CDR1 is SNHLY and CDR2 is FYNNEI in the germline V gene.

This clonotype was seen ten or more times. For the CDR3, the DNA is TGTGCCAGCAGCTTAGCGAGGGGGGATGGGGAGACCCAGTACTTC. Translating gives CASSLARGDGETQYF. The chain carries TRBV7-2 and TRBJ2-5; D is tentatively TRBD1 or TRBD2 (6 bases each). The CDR3 is 15 amino acids. The germline V and J ends were trimmed by 0 bases and 5 bases, with 13 bases remaining between them. Per germline, CDR1 SGHTA and CDR2 FQGNSA.

The chain links TRBV20-1 to TRBJ2-5; 10 positions agree with TRBD1. The CDR3 spans 12 residues. V lost 6 bases to trimming and J lost 5 bases; unmatched junction nucleotides: 3. The V gene's germline CDR1 is DFQATT and CDR2 SNEGSKA (reference sequence). The CDR3 sequence is CSAGGQGETQYF. CDR3 in DNA: TGCAGTGCGGGGGGACAGGGGGAGACCCAGTACTTC.